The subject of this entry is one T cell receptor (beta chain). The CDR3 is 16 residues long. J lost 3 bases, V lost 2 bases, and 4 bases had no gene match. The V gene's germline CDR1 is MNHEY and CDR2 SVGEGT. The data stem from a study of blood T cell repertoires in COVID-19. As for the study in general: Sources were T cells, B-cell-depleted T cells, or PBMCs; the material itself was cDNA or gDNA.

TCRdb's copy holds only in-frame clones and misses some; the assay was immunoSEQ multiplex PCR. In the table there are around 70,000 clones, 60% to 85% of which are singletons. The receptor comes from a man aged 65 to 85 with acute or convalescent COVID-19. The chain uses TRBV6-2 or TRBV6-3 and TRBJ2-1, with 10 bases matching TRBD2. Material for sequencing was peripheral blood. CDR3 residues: CASSYRGLANYNEQFF. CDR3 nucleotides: TGTGCCAGCAGTTACCGGGGACTAGCGAACTACAATGAGCAGTTCTTC.